Detailed here is one T cell receptor (beta chain). Its antigen is not yet known. No much larger clonotype is one base removed from it; base qualities were not supplied. The time point label corresponds to: cycle 1 day 1 (C1D1), immediately before nivolumab initiation. Every trial patient had relapsed after autologous stem cell transplantation, and cohorts A, B and C differed in prior brentuximab vedotin exposure. The trial cohort comprised 56 patients with relapsed/refractory classical Hodgkin lymphoma whose best overall responses were complete response, partial response or progressive disease. Trial patients were treated with single-agent nivolumab in the multi-cohort phase II CheckMate 205 trial. An independent review committee assessed best overall response by applying the 2007 International Working Group response criteria. Trial PBMCs were collected just before the start of nivolumab (C1D1) and during therapy at cycle 2 day 1 and cycle 4 day 1. Peripheral blood was collected in 8 mL Vacutainer Cell Preparation Tubes, from which PBMCs were isolated by centrifugation and then cryopreserved.

This sample was included in a study of PD-1 blockade in classical Hodgkin lymphoma (dated by TCRdb to between 2020 and 2021). About the investigation overall: Nivolumab dosing was 3 mg/kg intravenously every 2 weeks, continuing until either disease progression or unacceptable toxicity. The study used CyTOF and TCR beta sequencing to define a peripheral blood immune signature of response to PD-1 blockade in classical Hodgkin lymphoma.

There are 15 amino acids in the CDR3, from cysteine to phenylalanine inclusive. This entry keeps only the CDR3 DNA: 45 bases, framed from base 1. The germline ends are 15 bases apart after V is trimmed by 3 bases and J by 4 bases. CDR1 and CDR2 are read off the germline V gene as ENHRY and SYGVKD. The Qiagen DNeasy kit was used to extract genomic DNA from unsorted PBMCs and from the negatively selected CD4+ and CD8+ fractions. TCR beta CDR3 regions were amplified by immunoSEQ multiplex PCR using primers annealing to V and J segments. A synthetic immune receptor repertoire was used to minimize amplification bias, and any residual bias was removed computationally once sequencing was done. Regarding the original processing steps: Repertoire diversity was quantified as the Shannon entropy index using custom Python scripts. Unsorted, CD4+ and CD8+ repertoires were examined separately, except in combined analyses, for which CD4+ and CD8+ sequences were merged in silico. A clone counted as expanded when the clone's frequency after treatment rose at least 2-fold relative to C1D1, and clones undetected at baseline were given a pseudocount of 0.5. Clones with 0 or 1 copy at C1D1 were classified as singleton clones, and clones with 2 or more copies were classified as non-singleton clones. By matching protein sequences in sorted samples from the same patient, clones expanded in unsorted samples were annotated as CD4+, CD8+ or unknown. Wilcoxon tests on paired samples were used to test diversity changes from C1D1 to C4D1. TCRdb took over this immuneACCESS table, retaining in-frame rearrangements with V and J assigned. Such tables are incomplete; in checked studies, under half of the missing clones stem from an unresolved V gene, and the remainder is unexplained. The V and J calls and clone size are taken from that table; D and trimming were inferred from the DNA. For this sample the table gives 10,000 to 14,000 clones, of which approximately 71% were detected only once. The ten largest clones take up under 11% of the sample.

The paper's findings and limits, for the study overall: Trial patients with a complete response had baseline diversity similar to that of newly diagnosed patients, while partial responders and progressors had significantly lower diversity. CD4+ but not CD8+ TCR diversity rose significantly by C4D1 (p=0.0027 vs p=0.16), most apparent in complete responders (p=0.02). The study was limited to a single clinical trial cohort, and causes of repertoire differences, possibly disease activity or prior therapy, remained undefined. Patients starting nivolumab less than 1 year after ASCT had lower diversity and were excluded from later analyses to avoid confounding by immune reconstitution. Newly diagnosed patients were reported to have lower baseline TCR diversity than healthy donors, and relapsed/refractory patients were reported to have lower baseline TCR diversity still.

The chain links TRBV10-3 with TRBJ1-2; D gene: possibly TRBD1, on 5 matching bases. The source material was peripheral blood mononuclear cells (PBMCs), sampled at baseline. The sequence was obtained from a human donor with classical Hodgkin lymphoma. The CDR3 corresponds to CAISDISGTGYGYTF. Read as DNA, the sequence is TGTGCCATCAGTGATATCTCCGGGACGGGCTATGGCTACACCTTC.